This TCR beta chain came from a study of OX40 agonist ivuxolimab in advanced cancers. Trimming took off 0 bases at V and 6 bases at J, with 20 bases between the two ends. This CDR3 comprises 17 residues. The germline CDR1 and CDR2 sequences are SGHRS and YFSETQ. This clone was counted between two and nine times. Some clones are missing from TCRdb's copy, which holds only in-frame ones; the method was immunoSEQ multiplex PCR. The table includes just under 80,000 clones, about 83% detected once. This sample comprised CD4+ or CD8+ T cells sorted from blood, obtained in a trial of the OX40 agonist ivuxolimab. The sequence came from an adult with an advanced solid tumor such as melanoma, head and neck, liver or kidney cancer. The chain recombines TRBV5-1 with TRBJ2-3, with D perhaps matching TRBD2 (7 bases). CDR3 bases: TGCGCCAGCAGCTTGGCCTATTTTGGGGGGGGCCAGGATACGCAGTATTTT. Residues: CASSLAYFGGGQDTQYF.